Below are 17 T cell receptor beta chains sequenced from a single sample in a study of cytomegalovirus exposure and HLA in healthy donors. PCR amplification relied on 60 Vbeta primers (plus 13 Jbeta primers). Produced via immunoSEQ multiplex PCR; TCRdb's table is partial and in-frame only. Of some 200,000 clones listed, over 70% are singletons. The sequencing input was PBMCs. Receptors originate from a man in his fifties in good health and CMV-seronegative.

The chain carries TRBV6-1 and TRBJ2-5; D gene uncertain. Per germline, CDR1 MNHNS and CDR2 SASEGT. V was cut by 7 bases and J by 2 bases, with 8 bases left in between. This CDR3 region has 12 residues. For the CDR3, the DNA is TGTGCCAGCACCCTCTCTCAAGAGACCCAGTACTTC. Translated: CASTLSQETQYF.

This rearrangement joins TRBV9 to TRBJ1-1; TRBD1 matches 8 bases. CDR1 and CDR2 (germline): SGDLS, YYNGEE. The CDR3 totals 13 residues. The V and J ends lost 2 bases and 8 bases, in that order; junction bases with no gene match: 5. The CDR3 DNA sequence: TGTGCCAGCAGCGTGGATTGGGACAGGGAAGCTTTCTTT. Amino acids: CASSVDWDREAFF.

The chain has TRBV2 and TRBJ2-3; 7 bases are shared with TRBD2. Germline V gene lookup returns CDR1 SNHLY and CDR2 FYNNEI. This CDR3 region has 16 residues. The ends lost 10 bases at V and 2 bases at J; junction bases unmatched: 15. The CDR3 loop reads CATPRSLAAYTDTQYF. CDR3 sequence (DNA): TGTGCCACCCCGCGATCGCTAGCGGCTTACACAGATACGCAGTATTTT.

The V gene is TRBV7-2, the J gene TRBJ2-2; 8 bases line up with TRBD2. Germline CDR1 is SGHTA and CDR2 is FQGNSA. This CDR3 spans 16 amino acids. V dropped 1 base and J dropped 7; count of bases not matched to a gene: 8. The CDR3 sequence is CASSLGAGAWGGELFF. In nucleotides, the CDR3 is TGTGCCAGCAGCTTAGGAGCGGGGGCCTGGGGCGGGGAGCTGTTTTTT.

V and J are TRBV6-6 and TRBJ1-6; tentative D call: TRBD1 (5 bases). Germline loops: CDR1 MNHNY, CDR2 SVGAGI (reference sequence). Between the trimmed V and J ends, which lost 11 bases and 4 bases, there was a span of 15 bases. The CDR3 extends over 14 amino acids. CDR3 in amino acids: CACGGNTYNSPLHF. The CDR3 DNA follows: TGTGCCTGCGGGGGTAACACTTATAATTCACCCCTCCACTTT.

A note on this clone: The junction departs from the called germline gene at one end, perhaps through a read error. This chain uses TRBV7-9 with TRBJ1-5; TRBD1 is a possible D gene (5 bases). Germline CDR1 SEHNR, CDR2 FQNEAQ (reference sequence). The CDR3 sequence is 14 residues long. The CDR3 nucleotides read TGTTCCAGCAGCTTAGGGGAGGGCAATCAGCCCCAGCATTTT. Protein product: CSSSLGEGNQPQHF. The full variable domain, rest sourced from reference TRBV7-9 and TRBJ1-5, is DTGVSQNPRHKITKRGQNVTFRCDPISEHNRLYWYRQTLGQGPEFLTYFQNEAQLEKSRLLSDRFSAERPKGSFSTLEIQRTEQGDSAMYLCSSSLGEGNQPQHFGDGTRLSIL.

The gene calls are TRBV9 and TRBJ2-3; D may be TRBD2 (5 bases). CDR1 SGDLS and CDR2 YYNGEE come from the germline V gene. The CDR3 has 14 residues. The ends were cut back, 0 bases at V and 2 bases at J, with 7 bases in the middle. The CDR3, as DNA: TGTGCCAGCAGCGTAGGGGAGATCACAGATACGCAGTATTTT. This translates into CASSVGEITDTQYF.

This clone was recorded once. The CDR3 DNA reads as TGTGCCAGCAGGGTGGAGGGAGCTGGAAACACCATATATTTT. This gives the protein CASRVEGAGNTIYF. This chain joins TRBV6-1 and TRBJ1-3, with D unclear. From germline, CDR1 is MNHNS and CDR2 SASEGT. V was shortened by 6 bases and J by 2 bases, with 11 bases between the two germline ends. The CDR3 is made up of 14 amino acids.

This clone was seen a few times. The chain recombines TRBV4-2 with TRBJ1-5; D gene ambiguous. The germline V gene encodes CDR1 LGHNA and CDR2 YNFKEQ. V was shortened by 0 bases and J by 5 bases, with 8 bases between the two germline ends. The CDR3 contains 14 residues. CDR3 in DNA: TGTGCCAGCAGCCAAGAAATCCGGGATCAGCCCCAGCATTTT. This gives the protein CASSQEIRDQPQHF.

The chain combines TRBV10-3 with TRBJ2-1; 8 nucleotides line up with TRBD2. The germline V gene encodes CDR1 ENHRY and CDR2 SYGVKD. The V gene end was trimmed by 3 bases and the J gene end by 7 bases; junction bases not matched to a gene: 8. This CDR3 is 15 amino acids long. The CDR3 loop reads CAISEPKGGRNEQFF. For the CDR3, the DNA is TGTGCCATCAGTGAACCGAAGGGCGGGAGGAATGAGCAGTTCTTC.

In its sample, this clone was seen once. The J gene is TRBJ1-5, the V gene TRBV6-1; maybe TRBD1 (5 bases). Trimming took off 0 bases at V and 3 bases at J, with 15 bases between the two ends. Germline V gene sequence: CDR1 MNHNS, CDR2 SASEGT. The CDR3 runs to 17 residues. Here the CDR3 DNA reads TGTGCCAGCAGTGAAGCCCCTGGTGGGGGGGTCAATCAGCCCCAGCATTTT. This codes for CASSEAPGGGVNQPQHF.

This chain joins TRBV7-2 and TRBJ2-3; D is possibly TRBD2 (7 bases). CDR3 length: 16 amino acids. Germline V gene data show CDR1 as SGHTA and CDR2 as FQGNSA. V dropped 5 bases and J dropped 9 bases, with 24 bases sitting between them. The CDR3 loop is CASSRAGAPSKGTQYF. CDR3 nucleotide sequence: TGTGCCAGCAGCCGGGCGGGGGCGCCGAGCAAAGGGACGCAGTATTTT. The full variable domain, completed using reference TRBV7-2 and TRBJ2-3, is GAGVSQSPSNKVTEKGKDVELRCDPISGHTALYWYRQSLGQGLEFLIYFQGNSAPDKSGLPSDRFSAERTGGSVSTLTIQRTQQEDSAVYLCASSRAGAPSKGTQYFGPGTRLTVL.

The chain links TRBV2 to TRBJ1-5; D unclear. This CDR3 is 12 amino acids long. Germline CDR1 is SNHLY and CDR2 is FYNNEI. The V end lost 6 bases, the J end lost 10 bases, and 13 bases lay between the germline ends. CDR3 sequence reads: CASSAIPSPQHF. DNA for the CDR3: TGTGCCAGCAGCGCTATCCCCTCTCCCCAGCATTTT.

The chain recombines TRBV19 with TRBJ2-7, with 7 bases matching TRBD2. Germline V CDR1 and CDR2: LNHDA, SQIVND (reference sequence). The CDR3 length is 15 residues. J was trimmed by 3 bases and V by 5 bases; bases with no gene match: 10. CDR3 residues: CASSASSGANYEQYF. For the CDR3, the DNA is TGTGCCAGTAGTGCCTCTAGCGGTGCAAACTACGAGCAGTACTTC.

This clone showed up just a few times. The chain combines TRBV27 with TRBJ1-5; no definite D call. Germline V gene sequence: CDR1 MNHEY, CDR2 SMNVEV (reference sequence). This CDR3 contains 14 residues. The V gene lost 11 bases and the J gene lost 3 bases, with 17 bases spanning the gap. The DNA for the CDR3 is TGTGCCGTTCGAGCCGCGGGCCTCAATCAGCCCCAGCATTTT. Translated, it gives CAVRAAGLNQPQHF.

This chain uses TRBV2 with TRBJ1-5; tentative D call: TRBD1 (5 bases). V was trimmed by 6 bases and J by 2 bases, leaving 14 bases between them. The CDR3 has 15 residues. Germline values: CDR1 SNHLY, CDR2 FYNNEI. The CDR3 DNA reads TGTGCCAGCAGCAATAGCAGGGCGGGCAATCAGCCCCAGCATTTT. Translation: CASSNSRAGNQPQHF.

This clone was recorded only once. V gene TRBV19 combines with J gene TRBJ1-3; no clear D gene. Trimming removed 10 bases at V and 4 bases at J, with 5 bases between. The germline CDR1 and CDR2 sequences are LNHDA and SQIVND (reference sequence). This CDR3 is built from 10 residues. The DNA for the CDR3 is TGTGCCATACACGGAAACACCATATATTTT. Amino acid sequence: CAIHGNTIYF.